These 12 T cell receptor beta chains were sequenced from one sample in a study of blood T cell repertoires in COVID-19. TCRdb keeps only in-frame clones here, not all; method: immunoSEQ multiplex PCR. The table shows fewer than 90,000 clones, with 80% to 90% occurring only once. The sample taken for sequencing was peripheral blood. The receptor source for this set is a man aged 25 to 40 with acute or convalescent COVID-19.

This clone was recorded once. The chain employs TRBV18 and TRBJ2-7, with 7 bases fitting TRBD2. Trimming took 2 bases from V and 2 from J; bases not matched to a gene: 3. Germline V gene data show CDR1 as KGHSH and CDR2 as LQKENI. CDR3 length: 14 residues. CDR3 sequence: CASSPGLVPYEQYF. The CDR3 DNA sequence: TGTGCCAGCTCACCAGGACTAGTCCCCTACGAGCAGTACTTC.

This clone is a singleton in its sample. The chain combines TRBV7-8 with TRBJ1-6, with 9 bases lining up with TRBD1. The CDR3 totals 16 residues. With 6 bases clipped from V and 9 bases from J, the junction kept 12 bases outside the gene matches. Germline V gene sequence: CDR1 SGHVS, CDR2 FQNEAQ. The CDR3 DNA reads as TGTGCCAGCAGGCTAATCCCAGGGACAGGGAGTTCACCCCTCCACTTT. It translates to CASRLIPGTGSSPLHF.

The rearrangement uses TRBV5-1 and TRBJ2-3, with D possibly matching TRBD2 (5 bases). The CDR3 loop spans 15 amino acids. The V end lost 4 bases, the J end lost 1 base, and 13 bases lay between the germline ends. Per germline, CDR1 SGHRS and CDR2 YFSETQ. For the CDR3, the DNA is TGCGCCAGCAGCCTGGCCGAGGGCGGCACAGATACGCAGTATTTT. Translated, it gives CASSLAEGGTDTQYF. The full variable domain, its missing parts supplied by reference TRBV5-1 and TRBJ2-3, is KAGVTQTPRYLIKTRGQQVTLSCSPISGHRSVSWYQQTPGQGLQFLFEYFSETQRNKGNFPGRFSGRQFSNSRSEMNVSTLELGDSALYLCASSLAEGGTDTQYFGPGTRLTVL.

This chain uses TRBV5-1 with TRBJ2-1; D is undetermined. V was cut by 4 bases and J by 7 bases, with 12 bases left in between. Germline CDR1 is SGHRS and CDR2 is YFSETQ. The CDR3 runs 13 residues. This chain's CDR3 is CASSDLGANEQFF. The CDR3 DNA sequence: TGCGCCAGCAGCGACCTGGGCGCGAATGAGCAGTTCTTC.

J is TRBJ2-1 and V is TRBV5-4; 10 bases are a match to TRBD2. Looked up from germline, CDR1 is SGHNT and CDR2 is YYREEE (reference sequence). The trim removed 0 bases at V and 5 bases at J, leaving 11 bases unmatched. This CDR3 comprises 18 residues. CDR3 bases: TGTGCCAGCAGCTTGGGACTAGCGGGTCCGGGAGGCGACAATGAGCAGTTCTTC. Protein: CASSLGLAGPGGDNEQFF.

This chain links TRBV27 with TRBJ2-1, with D possibly matching TRBD2 (5 bases). The length of the CDR3 is 14 residues. From germline, CDR1 is MNHEY and CDR2 SMNVEV (reference sequence). V lost 2 bases, J lost 10 bases, and 15 bases lay in between. CDR3 sequence (DNA): TGTGCCAGCAGTTTACTAGCCCGATGGGGAGAGCAGTTCTTC. Translated, it gives CASSLLARWGEQFF.

The rearrangement joins TRBV5-6 to TRBJ1-5, with 7 bases aligning to TRBD1. With V trimmed by 4 bases and J by 1 base, 2 bases remained unmatched. The CDR3 covers 14 residues. Germline CDR1 is SGHDT and CDR2 is YYEEEE. Here the CDR3 reads CASSEGASNQPQHF. DNA of the CDR3: TGTGCCAGCAGCGAGGGGGCGAGCAATCAGCCCCAGCATTTT. Supplemented by reference TRBV5-6 and TRBJ1-5, the full variable domain reads DAGVTQSPTHLIKTRGQQVTLRCSPKSGHDTVSWYQQALGQGPQFIFQYYEEEERQRGNFPDRFSGHQFPNYSSELNVNALLLGDSALYLCASSEGASNQPQHFGDGTRLSIL.

The rearrangement links TRBV11-2 to TRBJ2-2; 13 bases map to TRBD2. The J segment lost 2 bases and the V segment lost 2 bases, leaving 5 bases of the junction unmatched. This CDR3 contains 18 residues. Germline CDR1 and CDR2: SGHAT and FQNNGV. CDR3 nucleotide sequence: TGTGCCAGCAGCTTACGACTAGCGGGGGGAATTAACACCGGGGAGCTGTTTTTT. This gives the protein CASSLRLAGGINTGELFF.

The chain has TRBV5-1 and TRBJ1-1; no definite D call. This CDR3 is 14 amino acids long. CDR1 SGHRS and CDR2 YFSETQ come from the germline V gene. Trimming shortened V by 4 bases and J by 6 bases, and 16 bases separated the two germline ends. As DNA, the CDR3 is TGCGCCAGCAGCCGCTTAAGAGGTGAGGCTGAAGCTTTCTTT. The encoded protein is CASSRLRGEAEAFF.

The V and J genes are TRBV15 and TRBJ2-2, with 8 bases matching TRBD2. CDR1 and CDR2 from the germline V gene are LNHNV and YYDKDF (reference sequence). J lost 4 bases, V lost 3 bases, and 16 bases had no gene match. The CDR3 runs to 19 residues. CDR3 loop: CATSRRSGRALGSTGELFF. The CDR3 nucleotides are TGTGCCACCAGCAGGAGGTCCGGGAGGGCCCTCGGGAGCACCGGGGAGCTGTTTTTT.

The gene calls are TRBV9 and TRBJ2-1, with 7 nucleotides matching TRBD1. Germline V gene data show CDR1 as SGDLS and CDR2 as YYNGEE. The CDR3 has 14 residues. V was pared by 0 bases and J by 8 bases, with 5 bases of the junction left unmatched. CDR3: CASSVDRGSYEQFF. In nucleotides, the CDR3 is TGTGCCAGCAGCGTAGACAGGGGTAGCTATGAGCAGTTCTTC. The full variable domain, rest sourced from reference TRBV9 and TRBJ2-1, is DSGVTQTPKHLITATGQRVTLRCSPRSGDLSVYWYQQSLDQGLQFLIQYYNGEERAKGNILERFSAQQFPDLHSELNLSSLELGDSALYFCASSVDRGSYEQFFGPGTRLTVL.

The chain links TRBV7-2 to TRBJ2-5; D remains ambiguous. Germline loops: CDR1 SGHTA, CDR2 FQGNSA. The CDR3 totals 14 residues. V lost 4 bases and J 4 bases, leaving 13 bases between the germline ends. CDR3 region: CASSSNYLSETQYF. DNA for the CDR3: TGTGCCAGCAGCTCGAACTATCTTTCAGAGACCCAGTACTTC.